Below, 2 T cell receptor beta chains from the same sample are listed, as sequenced in a study of blood T cell repertoires in COVID-19. Only in-frame clones appear in the TCRdb table, and some are missing; sequencing was by immunoSEQ multiplex PCR. In the table there are roughly 120,000 clones, roughly 80% of which are singletons. The sequencing input was peripheral blood. The receptors come from an elderly man with COVID-19, enrolled during active disease.

The V and J genes are TRBV2 and TRBJ2-1, with 7 bases fitting TRBD2. The V segment lost 7 bases and the J segment 0 bases; nucleotides outside the gene matches: 18. CDR3 length: 19 residues. Germline V CDR1 and CDR2: SNHLY, FYNNEI. CDR3 loop: CASMQEAGWTIDSYNEQFF. The CDR3, as DNA: TGTGCCAGCATGCAAGAAGCGGGATGGACCATTGACTCCTACAATGAGCAGTTCTTC.

This chain joins TRBV6-5 and TRBJ2-2; D may be TRBD1 (6 bases). The length of the CDR3 is 15 residues. V was clipped by 6 bases and J by 0 bases, with 11 bases between them. Per germline, CDR1 MNHEY and CDR2 SVGAGI. Here the CDR3 reads CASRSGTTNTGELFF. CDR3 nucleotides: TGTGCCAGCAGATCCGGGACAACGAACACCGGGGAGCTGTTTTTT.